Below are 2 T cell receptor beta chains sequenced from a single sample in a study of cytomegalovirus exposure and HLA in healthy donors. The repertoire was sequenced with immunoSEQ multiplex PCR; TCRdb's copy has only in-frame clones and lacks some. The data contain some 130,000 clones, approximately 80% of them seen just once; the ten biggest clones take up 25% to 30%. Sequencing used PBMCs. These receptor sequences come from a man aged 25-45 years in good health and CMV-seropositive.

V is TRBV5-1 and J is TRBJ1-6; a weak D match, TRBD1 (5 bases). Germline V gives CDR1 SGHRS, CDR2 YFSETQ. This CDR3 has 16 residues. The V end lost 4 bases, the J end lost 6 bases, and 17 bases lay between the germline ends. The CDR3 DNA follows: TGCGCCAGCAGCCTCTCCTCGACAGAGCCTAATTCACCCCTCCACTTT. The encoded protein is CASSLSSTEPNSPLHF.

The chain joins TRBV29-1 to TRBJ2-1; 8 nucleotides align to TRBD1. The CDR3 runs 15 residues. The V segment lost 7 bases and the J segment 3 bases; nucleotides outside the gene matches: 11. From germline, CDR1 is SQVTM and CDR2 ANQGSEA. The CDR3 DNA reads as TGCAGCGCCCAAGGGGCCAGGGGGCACTACAATGAGCAGTTCTTC. It specifies CSAQGARGHYNEQFF.